Following are 3 T cell receptor beta chains from one sample sequenced in a study of cytotoxic CD8 clonotypes in ibrutinib-treated CLL. Repertoires were generated with immunoSEQ multiplex PCR, while TCRdb's copy carries only in-frame clones and drops some. The table shows about 310,000 clones, with around four fifths occurring only once. The source material was PBMCs, sampled before ibrutinib treatment. These receptor sequences come from a human donor with chronic lymphocytic leukemia.

This chain links TRBV29-1 with TRBJ1-2; D might be TRBD1 (6 bases). Trimming removed 6 bases from V and 2 bases from J, with 16 bases in between. There are 14 residues in the CDR3. From germline, CDR1 is SQVTM and CDR2 ANQGSEA. CDR3 amino acids: CSVATRTENYGYTF. CDR3 nucleotide sequence: TGCAGCGTAGCAACCCGGACAGAAAACTATGGCTACACCTTC. The full variable domain, its missing parts supplied by reference TRBV29-1 and TRBJ1-2, is SAVISQKPSRDICQRGTSLTIQCQVDSQVTMMFWYRQQPGQSLTLIATANQGSEATYESGFVIDKFPISRPNLTFSTLTVSNMSPEDSSIYLCSVATRTENYGYTFGSGTRLTVV.

The chain is built from TRBV7-3 and TRBJ2-1, with TRBD2 matching 9 bases. The V and J ends lost 4 bases and 6 bases, in that order; junction bases with no gene match: 19. The CDR3 extends over 19 amino acids. Germline V gene lookup returns CDR1 SGHTA and CDR2 FQGTGA. The CDR3 sequence is CASSSYYRLAADPSNEQFF. The CDR3 DNA is TGTGCCAGCAGCTCTTATTATCGACTAGCGGCTGACCCCAGCAATGAGCAGTTCTTC.

V is TRBV7-8 and J is TRBJ2-1; 14 positions match TRBD2. The CDR3 runs 20 residues. Germline CDR1 SGHVS, CDR2 FQNEAQ. Losses at the gene ends were 5 bases for V and 6 bases for J; bases not matched to a gene: 18. This CDR3 is CASSKLPGLAGVDMGNEQFF. The CDR3 nucleotides read TGTGCCAGCAGCAAACTCCCGGGACTAGCGGGAGTCGATATGGGCAATGAGCAGTTCTTC.